Following are 10 T cell receptor beta chains from one sample sequenced in a study of T cells in women clearing cervical HPV infection. Using immunoSEQ multiplex PCR, the repertoire was profiled, and TCRdb retains in-frame clones only, with some absent. This sample's table has about 35,000 clones. The specimen sequenced was blood buffy coat. The receptors derive from a woman between 18 and 70 years old with a cervical HPV16 infection that either progressed to CIN3+ or cleared (not recorded which).

Points on this clone: Sequencing ends 3 residues short of the CDR3 end; the germline J gene provides the rest. The rearrangement joins TRBV7-2 to TRBJ2-1, with TRBD1 matching 10 bases. CDR1 is SGHTA, CDR2 FQGNSA, per germline. The CDR3 contains 15 residues. With 3 bases clipped from V and 6 bases from J, the junction kept 5 bases outside the gene matches. The CDR3 bases that were read are TGTGCCAGCAGCTTCGCGACAGGGGGCTTCAATGAG. Protein sequence: CASSFATGGFNE. The entire CDR3 protein reads CASSFATGGFNEQFF.

As regards this clone: The read terminates 3 residues before the CDR3 end, so the remaining end is supplied by the germline J gene. V usage is TRBV18 and J usage is TRBJ2-5, with TRBD1 matching 12 bases. The junction had 6 bases not matched to a gene; V was cut back by 2 bases and J by 5 bases. The CDR3 contains 16 residues. Germline V gene data show CDR1 as KGHSH and CDR2 as LQKENI. CDR3 DNA, as far as it was read: TGTGCCAGCTCACCAACCGGGACAGGGGGCTGGGAGACC. The encoded protein is CASSPTGTGGWET. In full, the CDR3 is CASSPTGTGGWETQYF.

As regards this clone: The read ends 3 residues early relative to the CDR3; the germline J gene fills the gap. The chain carries TRBV18 and TRBJ1-1; D is perhaps TRBD1 (6 bases). Trimming cost V 2 bases and J 1 base, with 14 bases left between them. Germline V gene data show CDR1 as KGHSH and CDR2 as LQKENI. CDR3 size: 16 residues. The CDR3 sequence is CASSPSPQGRNTEAFF. The DNA read from the CDR3 is TGTGCCAGCTCACCATCTCCACAGGGACGGAACACTGAA.

Regarding this clone: The CDR3 extends 3 residues past the end of the read, so its final part is completed from the germline J gene. This chain joins TRBV30 and TRBJ2-1, with TRBD1 identical over 7 bases. V shed 8 bases, J shed 7 bases, and the junction held 11 bases outside the gene matches. There are 13 residues in the CDR3. CDR1 and CDR2 (germline): GTSNPN, SVGIG (reference sequence). The CDR3 reads CARWDTGENEQFF. The sequenced part of the CDR3 DNA is TGTGCCCGATGGGATACAGGGGAGAATGAG.

Turning to this clone: Coverage ceases 3 residues before the CDR3 finishes, and the germline J gene fills in the end. The chain carries TRBV20-1 and TRBJ2-5; 7 positions agree with TRBD2. Trimming cost V 2 bases and J 1 base; bases outside gene matches: 4. CDR1 and CDR2 (germline): DFQATT, SNEGSKA (reference sequence). The CDR3 spans 14 residues. The CDR3 DNA, read in part, is TGCAGTGCTAGACTAGCGGCGACCCAAGAGACC. Protein sequence: CSARLAATQET. The complete CDR3 reads CSARLAATQETQYF.

Details on this clone: The read ends 3 residues early relative to the CDR3; the germline J gene fills the gap. This chain joins TRBV11-2 and TRBJ1-4; D is possibly TRBD1 (6 bases). Germline V gene data show CDR1 as SGHAT and CDR2 as FQNNGV. Between the trimmed V and J ends, which lost 6 bases and 0 bases, there was a span of 11 bases. CDR3 size: 15 residues. The part of the CDR3 DNA that was read is TGTGCCAGCAGAGCCCAGGGGACAACTAATGAAAAA. The encoded protein is CASRAQGTTNEK. From start to end, the CDR3 is CASRAQGTTNEKLFF.

Concerning this clone itself: At one of its ends the junction is not consistent with the germline gene, which may arise from a read error. The sequenced fragment ends 3 residues before the CDR3 boundary, so the rest is inferred from the germline J gene. This same CDR3 is encoded by further DNA sequences in the sample. V gene TRBV29-1 combines with J gene TRBJ1-3; D remains ambiguous. Germline CDR1 SQVTM, CDR2 ANQGSEA. CDR3 length: 14 amino acids. CDR3 amino acids: CSVDGRLSGNTIYF. Partial CDR3 DNA: TGCAGCGTTGATGGCAGGCTGTCTGGAAACACT. The full variable domain, its missing parts supplied by reference TRBV29-1 and TRBJ1-3, is SAVISQKPSRDICQRGTSLTIQCQVDSQVTMMFWYRQQPGQSLTLIATANQGSEATYESGFVIDKFPISRPNLTFSTLTVSNMSPEDSSIYLCSVDGRLSGNTIYFGEGSWLTVV.

Regarding this clone: Read data end 3 residues before the CDR3 end; the end is taken from the germline J gene. The chain is built from TRBV2 and TRBJ2-3, with a possible D match to TRBD2 (5 bases). There are 13 residues in the CDR3. Per the germline V gene, CDR1 is SNHLY and CDR2 is FYNNEI. Incomplete CDR3 DNA: TGTGCCAGCACGACGAGGGCAGAAGAGACG. This codes for CASTTRAEET. The complete CDR3 reads CASTTRAEETQYF.

Comment on this clone: The read ends 3 residues shy of where the CDR3 ends; the end is completed using the germline J gene. The V call is TRBV6-2 or TRBV6-3, the J call TRBJ1-2, with a tentative D call TRBD1 (6 bases). Trimming took off 6 bases at V and 3 bases at J, with 14 bases between the two ends. Germline V lookup: CDR1 MNHEY, CDR2 SVGEGT. This CDR3 has 14 residues. The CDR3 DNA, read in part, is TGTGCCAGCAGGGGGAGCGGACAGTACTATGGC. Amino acids: CASRGSGQYYG. The full-length CDR3 reads as CASRGSGQYYGYTF.

A remark on this clone: The DNA ends 3 residues before the CDR3 does, and the rest of the CDR3 is filled in from the germline J gene. V gene TRBV19 combines with J gene TRBJ1-5; TRBD1 is a possible D gene (5 bases). The V and J ends lost 7 bases and 5 bases respectively, with 12 bases between them. CDR1 LNHDA and CDR2 SQIVND come from the germline V gene (reference sequence). There are 13 residues in the CDR3. This CDR3 reads CASTGWEDQPQHF. The sequenced part of the CDR3 DNA is TGTGCCAGTACAGGGTGGGAGGATCAGCCC.